The table lists the clone carrying this T cell receptor (beta chain) with a few counts. The data were obtained in a study of blood T cells in healthy people across ages. In the study overall: When template switching was applied, about one barcoded beta molecule was captured per two T cells.

The second PCR ran about 6 to 11 cycles with a sample-barcoded 5' primer and J-beta primers. The template-switch adaptor, which had 12 random nucleotides, put a tag on each cDNA molecule. TCRdb independently ran MiXCR on the 5' RACE reads; one entry per CDR3 protein. Counted here are over 550,000 distinct CDR3 sequences, approximately 30% occurring once; the ten biggest clones make up approximately 14%. Sample donors were healthy Caucasian individuals that came from Russia, aged 6 to 90. Roughly 10 milliliters of peripheral blood were drawn from each donor. Germline V lookup: CDR1 SGHTA, CDR2 FQGNSA. V was pared by 5 bases and J by 0 bases, with 14 bases of the junction left unmatched. The CDR3 covers 19 residues.

Source material: blood. The origin of this receptor is a woman older than 75 in good health. The J gene is TRBJ1-3, the V gene TRBV7-2, with TRBD1 matching over 9 bases. The CDR3 DNA reads as TGTGCCAGCAGCACCCGGGACAGGGTTACCCCCGGCTCTGGAAACACCATATATTTT. Translating it yields CASSTRDRVTPGSGNTIYF.